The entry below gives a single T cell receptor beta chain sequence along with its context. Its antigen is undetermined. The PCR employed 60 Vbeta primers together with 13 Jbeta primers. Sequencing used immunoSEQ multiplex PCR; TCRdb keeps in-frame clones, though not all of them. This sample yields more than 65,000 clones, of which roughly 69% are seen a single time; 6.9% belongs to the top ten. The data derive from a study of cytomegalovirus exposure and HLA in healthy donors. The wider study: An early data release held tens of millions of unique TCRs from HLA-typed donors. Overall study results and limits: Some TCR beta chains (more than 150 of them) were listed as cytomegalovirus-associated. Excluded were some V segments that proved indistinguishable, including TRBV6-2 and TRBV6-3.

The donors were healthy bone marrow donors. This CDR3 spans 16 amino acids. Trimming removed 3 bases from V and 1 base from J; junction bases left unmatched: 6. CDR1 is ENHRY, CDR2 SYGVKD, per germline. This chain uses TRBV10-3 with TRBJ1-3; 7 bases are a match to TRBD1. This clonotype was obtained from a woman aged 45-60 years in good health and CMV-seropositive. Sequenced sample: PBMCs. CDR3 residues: CAISEFGRGSGNTIYF. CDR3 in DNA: TGTGCCATCAGTGAATTTGGCAGGGGGTCTGGAAACACCATATATTTT.